A single sample gave rise to the 31 T cell receptor beta chains below, sequenced in a study of technical replicates of blood from a handful of donors. Clones were sequenced by immunoSEQ multiplex PCR, and TCRdb holds only the in-frame ones, with some missing. The data contain more than 55,000 clones, around 94% of them singletons. Sequencing used T cells isolated from PBMCs. The receptors stem from a human donor in good health.

The chain links TRBV4-1 to TRBJ1-5; D not resolved. This CDR3 region has 17 residues. CDR1 is MGHRA, CDR2 YSYEKL, per germline. The ends were cut back, 0 bases at V and 2 bases at J, with 14 bases in the middle. CDR3 amino acids: CASSQEPARLGNQPQHF. DNA for the CDR3: TGCGCCAGCAGCCAAGAACCGGCTCGACTGGGCAATCAGCCCCAGCATTTT.

The chain combines TRBV14 with TRBJ2-7; maybe TRBD1 (5 bases). CDR3 size: 15 residues. CDR1 is SGHDN, CDR2 FVKESK, per germline. The V and J ends lost 0 bases and 3 bases respectively, with 12 bases between them. The CDR3 is CASSQEVGLIYEQYF. DNA of the CDR3: TGTGCCAGCAGCCAAGAGGTGGGGCTTATCTACGAGCAGTACTTC.

The chain joins TRBV7-7 to TRBJ2-1; 11 bases are shared with TRBD2. This CDR3 has 13 residues. V dropped 5 bases and J dropped 8; count of bases not matched to a gene: 2. Looked up from germline, CDR1 is SSHAT and CDR2 is FNYEAQ (reference sequence). The DNA for the CDR3 is TGTGCCAGCAGCCTTAGCGGGAGGGATGAGCAGTTCTTC. Protein sequence: CASSLSGRDEQFF.

V is TRBV28 and J is TRBJ2-1, with D hard to call. Trimming removed 7 bases at V and 0 bases at J, with 10 bases between. The length of the CDR3 is 14 residues. The germline gives CDR1 MDHEN, CDR2 SYDVKM. CDR3 amino acids: CASKTLGSYNEQFF. As DNA, the CDR3 is TGTGCCAGCAAAACGCTCGGCTCCTACAATGAGCAGTTCTTC.

This chain links TRBV7-9 with TRBJ1-1; D gene ambiguous. V was cut by 3 bases and J by 1 base, with 24 bases left in between. Germline loops: CDR1 SEHNR, CDR2 FQNEAQ (reference sequence). The CDR3 is 19 amino acids. CDR3 amino acids: CASSFRHLQRAIPNTEAFF. DNA for the CDR3: TGTGCCAGCAGCTTCCGCCACCTCCAACGCGCGATTCCGAACACTGAAGCTTTCTTT.

This chain connects TRBV9 to TRBJ2-7, with D tentatively TRBD2 (5 bases). CDR3 size: 15 residues. V was trimmed by 0 bases and J by 0 bases, leaving 10 bases between them. Germline lookup yields CDR1 SGDLS and CDR2 YYNGEE. The CDR3 region has the DNA TGTGCCAGCAGCGTAGTCCCAGCGGCCTCCTACGAGCAGTACTTC. Translated: CASSVVPAASYEQYF.

The chain recombines TRBV18 with TRBJ1-2, with unresolved D. CDR1 is KGHSH and CDR2 is LQKENI in the germline V gene. The CDR3 loop spans 16 amino acids. Trimming took off 4 bases at V and 3 bases at J, with 18 bases between the two ends. The DNA of the CDR3 is TGTGCCAGCTCACGACCGCCCCGGGAGATCGACTATGGCTACACCTTC. Residues: CASSRPPREIDYGYTF.

The chain employs TRBV6-1 and TRBJ1-1; D is uncertain. In germline, CDR1 is MNHNS, CDR2 SASEGT. V was pared by 3 bases and J by 1 base, with 12 bases between. This CDR3 has 15 residues. This CDR3 reads CASSEGREANTEAFF. In nucleotides, the CDR3 is TGTGCCAGCAGTGAGGGTCGGGAGGCGAACACTGAAGCTTTCTTT.

The rearrangement uses TRBV9 and TRBJ2-1; 7 nucleotides align to TRBD2. V trimming: 4 bases; J trimming: 3 bases; junction bases outside the gene matches: 7. The CDR3 has 15 residues. CDR1 SGDLS and CDR2 YYNGEE come from the germline V gene. The CDR3 is CASSPGTTIYNEQFF. The CDR3 coding sequence is TGTGCCAGCAGCCCCGGGACTACCATCTACAATGAGCAGTTCTTC.

J is TRBJ2-6 and V is TRBV29-1; D gene ambiguous. Trimming shortened V by 5 bases and J by 0 bases, and 2 bases separated the two germline ends. This CDR3 is 12 amino acids long. CDR1 is SQVTM and CDR2 is ANQGSEA in the germline V gene. In DNA form, the CDR3 reads TGCAGCGTTTACTCTGGGGCCAACGTCCTGACTTTC. Translated: CSVYSGANVLTF. The variable domain in full, completed from reference TRBV29-1 and TRBJ2-6, reads SAVISQKPSRDICQRGTSLTIQCQVDSQVTMMFWYRQQPGQSLTLIATANQGSEATYESGFVIDKFPISRPNLTFSTLTVSNMSPEDSSIYLCSVYSGANVLTFGAGSRLTVL.

V usage is TRBV9 and J usage is TRBJ2-7; 11 nucleotides match TRBD1. Germline V gene lookup returns CDR1 SGDLS and CDR2 YYNGEE. CDR3 length: 15 residues. V was pared by 4 bases and J by 1 base, with 4 bases of the junction left unmatched. CDR3 DNA: TGTGCCAGCAGCCCCCGGGACAGGGGGTCCTACGAGCAGTACTTC. This gives the protein CASSPRDRGSYEQYF.

CDR3 sequence (DNA): TGTGCCAGCAGGTCAATGAACACTGAAGCTTTCTTT. This codes for CASRSMNTEAFF. The chain joins TRBV6-5 to TRBJ1-1; D is unclear. V lost 6 bases and J lost 0, with 5 bases in between. The V gene's germline CDR1 is MNHEY and CDR2 SVGAGI. CDR3 length equals 12 residues.

V is TRBV5-5 and J is TRBJ2-3; the match to TRBD2 covers 10 bases. The CDR3 is made up of 15 amino acids. The trim removed 2 bases at V and 1 base at J, leaving 1 base unmatched. Germline CDR1 reads SGHKS; CDR2 reads YYEKEE (reference sequence). In nucleotides, the CDR3 is TGTGCCAGCAGCTTAGGGACTAGCGGCACAGATACGCAGTATTTT. Amino acid sequence: CASSLGTSGTDTQYF.

V usage is TRBV7-2 and J usage is TRBJ2-7; no reliable D call. V was cut by 6 bases and J by 4 bases, with 16 bases left in between. The length of the CDR3 is 14 residues. Germline-derived CDR1 and CDR2 are SGHTA and FQGNSA. The CDR3 is CASSLSPGPYEQYF. The CDR3 bases are TGTGCCAGCAGTCTGTCGCCAGGCCCTTACGAGCAGTACTTC.

The gene calls are TRBV6-5 and TRBJ2-1; weak D call: TRBD1 (6 bases). Germline V gene sequence: CDR1 MNHEY, CDR2 SVGAGI. V dropped 8 bases and J dropped 3 bases, with 17 bases sitting between them. The CDR3 runs 15 residues. The CDR3: CASFGGPPGYNEQFF. Here the CDR3 DNA reads TGTGCCAGCTTTGGGGGCCCCCCTGGCTACAATGAGCAGTTCTTC.

The rearrangement uses TRBV14 and TRBJ2-7; 8 positions match TRBD1. With 2 bases clipped from V and 1 base from J, the junction kept 4 bases outside the gene matches. CDR1 is SGHDN, CDR2 FVKESK, per germline. CDR3 length: 15 amino acids. This chain's CDR3 is CASSQNGQGSYEQYF. CDR3 coding DNA: TGTGCCAGCAGCCAAAACGGACAGGGTTCCTACGAGCAGTACTTC.

The chain carries TRBV14 and TRBJ2-7; D is perhaps TRBD1 (5 bases). V lost 0 bases and J lost 3, with 6 bases in between. Germline V gene sequence: CDR1 SGHDN, CDR2 FVKESK. This CDR3 has 13 amino acids. Here the CDR3 reads CASSQDRVYEQYF. The DNA for the CDR3 is TGTGCCAGCAGCCAAGACAGGGTCTACGAGCAGTACTTC.

The DNA for the CDR3 is TGCAGCGCACCCGGGACAGATTTCTATGGCTACACCTTC. Amino acids: CSAPGTDFYGYTF. The chain carries TRBV29-1 and TRBJ1-2; 7 bases fit TRBD1. The CDR3 loop spans 13 amino acids. The V and J ends lost 7 bases and 4 bases, in that order; junction bases with no gene match: 9. CDR1 is SQVTM and CDR2 is ANQGSEA in the germline V gene.

The chain carries TRBV7-9 and TRBJ1-3; D gene ambiguous. V lost 5 bases to trimming and J lost 3 bases, with 5 bases between them. The V gene's germline CDR1 is SEHNR and CDR2 FQNEAQ (reference sequence). The CDR3 covers 12 residues. The CDR3 DNA follows: TGTGCCAGCAGCCCTTATGGAAACACCATATATTTT. It encodes CASSPYGNTIYF.

The chain employs TRBV30 and TRBJ2-1, with 10 bases aligning to TRBD2. Germline assignment: CDR1 GTSNPN and CDR2 SVGIG (reference sequence). The V gene end was trimmed by 7 bases and the J gene end by 4 bases; junction bases not matched to a gene: 7. The CDR3 runs to 14 residues. The CDR3 sequence is CAYGTSASYNEQFF. The CDR3 DNA sequence: TGTGCCTATGGGACTAGCGCTTCGTACAATGAGCAGTTCTTC.

Concerning this clone itself: The same CDR3 also results from other DNA sequences found in this sample. This chain links TRBV13 with TRBJ2-7, with D maybe TRBD2 (5 bases). The CDR3 consists of 14 residues. V lost 2 bases, J lost 3 bases, and 11 bases lay in between. From germline, CDR1 is PRHDT and CDR2 FYEKMQ (reference sequence). CDR3 bases: TGTGCCAGCAGCTTAAGAGGGTCGCGCTACGAGCAGTACTTC. Translation: CASSLRGSRYEQYF.

The rearrangement joins TRBV29-1 to TRBJ2-7, with D possibly being TRBD1 (6 bases). The CDR3 contains 13 residues. CDR1 and CDR2 (germline): SQVTM, ANQGSEA. The ends were cut back, 6 bases at V and 0 bases at J, with 12 bases in the middle. The CDR3: CSVAGTNSYEQYF. For the CDR3, the DNA is TGCAGCGTGGCCGGGACAAACTCCTACGAGCAGTACTTC.

The chain couples TRBV6-5 to TRBJ1-5; tentatively, D is TRBD1 (6 bases). Germline loops: CDR1 MNHEY, CDR2 SVGAGI. The CDR3 sequence is 15 residues long. The V end lost 5 bases, the J end lost 3 bases, and 14 bases lay between the germline ends. The CDR3 DNA reads TGTGCCAGCAGTCAAGGGACAACCCCCAATCAGCCCCAGCATTTT. Its translation is CASSQGTTPNQPQHF.

This chain joins TRBV9 and TRBJ2-1, with 9 positions matching TRBD2. Germline values: CDR1 SGDLS, CDR2 YYNGEE. J lost 2 bases, V lost 0 bases, and 6 bases had no gene match. This CDR3 comprises 17 residues. The CDR3 nucleotides read TGTGCCAGCAGCGTAGTTGCTAGCGGGACCCCCTACAATGAGCAGTTCTTC. Translating gives CASSVVASGTPYNEQFF.

V and J are TRBV2 and TRBJ2-2; D is undetermined. The V gene's germline CDR1 is SNHLY and CDR2 FYNNEI. This CDR3 contains 15 residues. Trimming cost V 5 bases and J 0 bases, with 10 bases left between them. CDR3 region: CASSPETSNTGELFF. The DNA for the CDR3 is TGTGCCAGCAGTCCCGAGACTTCGAACACCGGGGAGCTGTTTTTT.

CDR3 coding DNA: TGTGCCAGCAGAACCGAGAGGGAGGCTTCAGATACGCAGTATTTT. This gives the protein CASRTEREASDTQYF. The chain couples TRBV6-6 to TRBJ2-3, with D possibly being TRBD2 (6 bases). Germline CDR1 is MNHNY and CDR2 is SVGAGI (reference sequence). The CDR3 contains 15 residues. Between the trimmed V and J ends, which lost 6 bases and 4 bases, there was a span of 17 bases.

The V gene is TRBV6-5, the J gene TRBJ2-7, with a weak D call TRBD1 (5 bases). This CDR3 comprises 14 residues. Trimming left V 7 bases short and J 2 bases short, with 15 bases between. CDR1 and CDR2 (germline): MNHEY, SVGAGI. The CDR3 nucleotides read TGTGCCAGCACAGGACACCGCGCTCCCTACGAGCAGTACTTC. Translation: CASTGHRAPYEQYF.

The V and J genes are TRBV4-1 and TRBJ1-2; D not resolved. This CDR3 has 14 amino acids. CDR1 is MGHRA, CDR2 YSYEKL, per germline. Trimming stripped 0 bases from V and 1 base from J, with 6 bases between. The CDR3 loop is CASSQDSNNYGYTF. The DNA of the CDR3 is TGCGCCAGCAGCCAAGATAGTAATAACTATGGCTACACCTTC.

V usage is TRBV7-9 and J usage is TRBJ2-1; possible D gene TRBD1, 5 bases. Germline V lookup: CDR1 SEHNR, CDR2 FQNEAQ (reference sequence). V dropped 1 base and J dropped 9 bases, with 10 bases sitting between them. This CDR3 has 13 residues. The CDR3 nucleotides read TGTGCCAGCAGCTTAGAAGGGGTTACTGAGCAGTTCTTC. Translated: CASSLEGVTEQFF.

This chain links TRBV19 with TRBJ2-3; D possibly corresponds to TRBD2 (6 bases). There are 14 residues in the CDR3. V lost 10 bases and J 5 bases, leaving 19 bases between the germline ends. The germline V gene has CDR1 LNHDA and CDR2 SQIVND (reference sequence). CDR3 coding DNA: TGTGCCACTAAGTTCGGGGCGGGACTAGATACGCAGTATTTT. This encodes CATKFGAGLDTQYF.

The chain has TRBV6-1 and TRBJ1-5; 8 nucleotides align to TRBD1. The J segment lost 7 bases and the V segment lost 3 bases, leaving 2 bases of the junction unmatched. CDR1 and CDR2 from the germline V gene are MNHNS and SASEGT. The length of the CDR3 is 13 residues. The CDR3 region is CASSETGVQPQHF. The CDR3 bases are TGTGCCAGCAGTGAGACAGGGGTACAGCCCCAGCATTTT.